This is a list of T cell receptor beta chains from one sample in a study of T-cell reconstitution after alpha-beta-depleted transplantation in children. TCRdb ran MiXCR on the PCR reads and lists one entry per CDR3 protein. The sample yields around 600,000 distinct CDR3 sequences, under 30% seen once. This specimen consisted of PBMCs, mostly from graft donor cells, obtained 360 days after TCRalphabeta/CD19-depleted stem cell transplant. These receptors were collected from a boy in the first two years of life who had a stem cell transplant for acute myeloid leukemia, so the T cells may come from the graft donor. CDR3s include the opening cysteine and the closing phenylalanine or tryptophan. D genes are given only for firm matches.

>TRBV20-1|.|TRBJ1-1
CSATGTNVRDTEAFF
>TRBV12-3/TRBV12-4|.|TRBJ2-1
CASSQTDLEQFF
>TRBV6-1|.|TRBJ2-1
CASGGYSYNEQFF
>TRBV29-1|TRBD1|TRBJ1-2
CSVDPQGAKHGYTF
>TRBV9|.|TRBJ2-3
CASSVWERDTQYF
>TRBV27|.|TRBJ2-3
CASRAGSGDTQYF
>TRBV7-2|.|TRBJ1-2
CASSLGTNTNYGYTF
>TRBV4-3|.|TRBJ2-2
CASSQDQWGHGTGELFF
>TRBV28|.|TRBJ2-4
CASSLWEQGFKNIQYF
>TRBV24-1|.|TRBJ2-1
CATSERDNEQFF
>TRBV5-1|TRBD1|TRBJ2-7
CASSTRQGLSSYEQYF
>TRBV7-2|.|TRBJ2-7
CASSPPHYEQYF
>TRBV6-2/TRBV6-3|.|TRBJ1-4
CASGQTTTNEKLFF
>TRBV11-3|.|TRBJ2-7
CASSLVAGDWGVGEQYF
>TRBV10-3|.|TRBJ1-5
CAISESGPRGGNQPQHF
>TRBV20-1|TRBD1|TRBJ1-5
CSAHEGAGNQPQHF
>TRBV4-2|.|TRBJ2-3
CASSQDGTPFTDTQYF
>TRBV10-3|.|TRBJ2-1
CAISEGLNEQFF
>TRBV7-2|.|TRBJ1-6
CASSLQVGSSYNSPLHF
>TRBV7-9|.|TRBJ2-1
CASSSTVIKGSYNEQFF
>TRBV7-3|.|TRBJ2-6
CASSKVGAGANVLTF
>TRBV12-3/TRBV12-4|.|TRBJ1-5
CASKGGSSFNQPQHF
>TRBV20-1|.|TRBJ2-7
CSARDPGGRNEQYF
>TRBV24-1|.|TRBJ2-7
CATSDPTSYEQYF
>TRBV2|TRBD1|TRBJ2-1
CASSMGQANNEQFF
>TRBV12-3/TRBV12-4|.|TRBJ2-2
CASSLVQHDGELFF
>TRBV6-1|.|TRBJ1-2
CASGDAGVPPNYGYTF
>TRBV12-3/TRBV12-4|.|TRBJ2-1
CASRSSGSYNEQFF